A single T cell receptor beta chain is shown here with its context. Positively selected for CCR7, the CD45RO-negative cells used as naive CD8 cells excluded terminally differentiated effector memory CD45RA+ cells. This table comes from immunoSEQ multiplex PCR, and its TCRdb copy is limited to in-frame clones, with some not included. The table lists more than 2 million clones, about 95% of them singletons. The source of the sample is a study of shared clonotypes between healthy human individuals. From germline, CDR1 is MNHNY and CDR2 SVGAGI (reference sequence). This CDR3 comprises 16 residues. Trimming cost V 0 bases and J 4 bases, with 15 bases left between them.

The gene calls are TRBV6-6 and TRBJ2-5; tentative D call: TRBD1 (7 bases). Sequencing was performed on naive CD8+ T cells sorted from blood. The receptor was isolated from a man aged 18-30 years in good health. CDR3: CASSYSTSGGPETQYF. The CDR3 nucleotides read TGTGCCAGCAGTTACTCCACTTCAGGGGGGCCAGAGACCCAGTACTTC.